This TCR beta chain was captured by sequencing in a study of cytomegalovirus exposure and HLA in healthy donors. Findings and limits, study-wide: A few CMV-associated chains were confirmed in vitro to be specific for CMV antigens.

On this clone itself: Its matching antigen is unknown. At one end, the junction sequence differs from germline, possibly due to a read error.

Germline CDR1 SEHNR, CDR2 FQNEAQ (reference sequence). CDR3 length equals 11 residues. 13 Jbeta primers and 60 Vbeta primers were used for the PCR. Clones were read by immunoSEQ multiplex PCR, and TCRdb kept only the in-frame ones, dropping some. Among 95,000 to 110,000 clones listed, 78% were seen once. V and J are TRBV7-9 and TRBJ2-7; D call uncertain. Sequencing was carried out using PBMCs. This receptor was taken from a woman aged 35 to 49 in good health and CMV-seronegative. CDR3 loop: CSSSSTTEQYF. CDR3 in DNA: TGTTCCAGCAGCTCTACCACCGAGCAGTACTTC.